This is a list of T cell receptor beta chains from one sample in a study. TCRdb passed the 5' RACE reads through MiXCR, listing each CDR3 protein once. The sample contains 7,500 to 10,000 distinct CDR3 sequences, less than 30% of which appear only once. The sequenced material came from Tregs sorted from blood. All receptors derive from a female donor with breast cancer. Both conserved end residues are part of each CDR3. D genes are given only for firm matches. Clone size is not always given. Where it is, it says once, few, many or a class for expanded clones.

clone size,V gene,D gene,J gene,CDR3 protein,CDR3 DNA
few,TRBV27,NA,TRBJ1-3,CASSLRIGGNTIYF,TGTGCCAGCAGTTTGAGAATAGGGGGAAACACCATATATTTT
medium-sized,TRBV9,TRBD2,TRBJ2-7,CASSVEGTSGRGGYEQYF,TGTGCCAGCAGCGTAGAGGGGACTAGCGGGAGAGGCGGGTACGAGCAGTACTTC
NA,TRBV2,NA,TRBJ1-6,CASRPRSYNSPLHF,TGTGCCAGCAGACCACGCTCCTATAATTCACCCCTCCACTTT
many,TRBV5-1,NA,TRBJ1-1,CASSSVNTEAFF,TGCGCCAGCAGCTCCGTGAACACTGAAGCTTTCTTT
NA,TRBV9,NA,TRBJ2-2,CASCVVGNANTGELFF,TGTGCCAGCTGCGTAGTCGGGAACGCGAACACCGGGGAGCTGTTTTTT
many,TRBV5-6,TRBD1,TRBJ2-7,CASGPGTGPYEQYF,TGTGCCAGCGGCCCCGGGACAGGGCCCTACGAGCAGTACTTC
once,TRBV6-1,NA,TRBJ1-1,CASSRQTMNTEAFF,TGTGCCAGCAGTAGACAGACAATGAACACTGAAGCTTTCTTT
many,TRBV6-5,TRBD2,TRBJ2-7,CASSPITSGRYYEQYF,TGTGCCAGCAGTCCGATCACTAGCGGGAGATACTACGAGCAGTACTTC
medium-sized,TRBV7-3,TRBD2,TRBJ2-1,CASSIPGLAGEKVSYNEQFF,TGTGCCAGCAGCATTCCGGGACTAGCGGGAGAAAAGGTATCCTACAATGAGCAGTTCTTC
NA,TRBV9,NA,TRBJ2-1,CASSARGYEQFF,TGCGCCAGCAGCGCCCGGGGGTATGAGCAGTTCTTC
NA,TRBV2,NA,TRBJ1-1,CASSELGGINTEAFF,TGTGCCAGCAGTGAGTTGGGAGGGATAAACACTGAAGCTTTCTTT
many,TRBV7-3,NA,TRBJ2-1,CASSAGTGEQFF,TGTGCCAGCAGCGCCGGGACCGGGGAGCAGTTCTTC
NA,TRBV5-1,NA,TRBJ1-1,CASSLAGDTEAFF,TGCGCCAGCAGCTTAGCCGGAGACACTGAAGCTTTCTTT
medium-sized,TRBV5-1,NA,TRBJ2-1,CASSSESRGLRRFF,TGCGCCAGCAGCTCCGAAAGCAGGGGTTTAAGACGATTCTTC
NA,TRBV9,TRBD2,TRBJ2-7,CASSLAGRAHEQYF,TGTGCCAGCAGCCTAGCCGGGAGGGCCCACGAGCAGTACTTC
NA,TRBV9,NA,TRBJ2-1,CASSWGAYNEQFF,TGTGCCAGCAGCTGGGGAGCCTACAATGAGCAGTTCTTC
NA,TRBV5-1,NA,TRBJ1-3,CASSPDSNAGNTIYF,TGCGCCAGCAGCCCGGACAGCAACGCTGGGAACACCATATATTTT
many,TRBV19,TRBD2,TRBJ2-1,CASSIARTSGPYNEQFF,TGTGCCAGTAGTATAGCCCGGACTAGCGGTCCCTACAATGAGCAGTTCTTC
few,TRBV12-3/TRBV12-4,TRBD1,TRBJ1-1,CASSLLGQGRIDTEAFF,TGTGCCAGCAGTTTGCTCGGACAGGGGCGCATAGACACTGAAGCTTTCTTT
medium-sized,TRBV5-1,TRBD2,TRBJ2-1,CASSLGGLLGLAGGSSYNEQFF,TGCGCCAGCAGCTTGGGGGGCCTCCTAGGACTAGCGGGAGGGAGCTCCTACAATGAGCAGTTCTTC
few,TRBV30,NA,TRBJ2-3,CAWSVGASTDTQYF,TGTGCCTGGAGTGTCGGAGCTAGCACAGATACGCAGTATTTT
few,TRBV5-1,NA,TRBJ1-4,CASSLAGRGTNEKLFF,TGCGCCAGCAGCTTGGCGGGACGTGGAACTAATGAAAAACTGTTTTTT
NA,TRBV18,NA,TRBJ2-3,CASSPRGTSTDTQYF,TGTGCCAGCTCACCACGGGGGACTAGCACAGATACGCAGTATTTT
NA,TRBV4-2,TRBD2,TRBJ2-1,CATGTSVSNEQFF,TGTGCCACCGGGACTAGCGTGAGTAATGAGCAGTTCTTC
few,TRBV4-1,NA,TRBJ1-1,CASSAQGRPEAFF,TGCGCCAGCAGCGCACAGGGTCGCCCTGAAGCTTTCTTT
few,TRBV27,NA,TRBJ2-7,CASSFQGRGGEQYF,TGTGCCAGCAGTTTCCAGGGTAGGGGGGGCGAGCAGTACTTC
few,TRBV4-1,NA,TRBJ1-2,CASSQGGGDFYGYTF,TGCGCCAGCAGCCAAGGGGGGGGGGATTTCTATGGCTACACCTTC
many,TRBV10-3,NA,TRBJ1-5,CAISESRNQPQHF,TGTGCCATCAGTGAGTCACGGAATCAGCCCCAGCATTTT